The 30 T cell receptor beta chains given below trace back to one sample, sequenced in a study of beta chain features in type 1 diabetes. Investigators reverse transcribed all isolated RNA, so they sequenced expressed TCRB transcripts. Clones were sequenced by immunoSEQ multiplex PCR, and TCRdb holds only the in-frame ones, with some missing. The sample yields about 230,000 clones, 7.5% to 10% seen once. The specimen sequenced was naive CD4+ T cells from blood. The receptors were gathered from a woman under 30 in good health.

The CDR3 DNA sequence: TGTGCCAGTAGACTAGCGGGTGTGGTAGAGACCCAGTACTTC. Translating it yields CASRLAGVVETQYF. V gene TRBV25-1 combines with J gene TRBJ2-5; TRBD2 aligns across 10 bases. Unmatched junction bases numbered 8, after V lost 9 bases and J lost 4 bases. Germline lookup yields CDR1 MGHDK and CDR2 SYGVNS. The CDR3 extends over 14 amino acids.

This clone has a single count. The chain has TRBV6-1 and TRBJ1-2, with TRBD1 matching 7 bases. J was trimmed by 3 bases and V by 8 bases; bases with no gene match: 9. CDR1 is MNHNS and CDR2 is SASEGT in the germline V gene. This CDR3 has 14 residues. The CDR3 coding sequence is TGTGCCAGCGCGCCGACAGGGTACGACTATGGCTACACCTTC. Translated, it gives CASAPTGYDYGYTF.

The V gene is TRBV19, the J gene TRBJ1-1, with 7 bases matching TRBD1. CDR3 length: 12 amino acids. Germline trimming cut 4 bases from V and 4 bases from J; bases unmatched to any gene: 0. The germline V gene encodes CDR1 LNHDA and CDR2 SQIVND (reference sequence). The CDR3 region is CASSRTGTEAFF. The CDR3 region has the DNA TGTGCCAGTAGTAGGACAGGCACTGAAGCTTTCTTT. Full variable domain (remainder filled in from reference TRBV19 and TRBJ1-1): DGGITQSPKYLFRKEGQNVTLSCEQNLNHDAMYWYRQDPGQGLRLIYYSQIVNDFQKGDIAEGYSVSREKKESFPLTVTSAQKNPTAFYLCASSRTGTEAFFGQGTRLTVV.

The V call is TRBV30, the J call TRBJ1-2, with D uncertain. The CDR3 totals 13 residues. Germline values: CDR1 GTSNPN, CDR2 SVGIG (reference sequence). V lost 5 bases and J 8 bases, leaving 18 bases between the germline ends. The CDR3 DNA reads TGTGCCTGGGAGCGGACCTTCATGGAGGGCTACACCTTC. Its translation is CAWERTFMEGYTF.

This clone has more than one count but fewer than ten. The genes are TRBV30 and TRBJ2-1, with 10 nucleotides matching TRBD2. Germline lookup yields CDR1 GTSNPN and CDR2 SVGIG (reference sequence). With 2 bases clipped from V and 6 bases from J, the junction kept 16 bases outside the gene matches. There are 18 residues in the CDR3. DNA for the CDR3: TGTGCCTGGAGTCGTCAACTGGGGTCTGCTAGCGGGGGCAATGAGCAGTTCTTC. Its protein is CAWSRQLGSASGGNEQFF.

This chain joins TRBV7-9 and TRBJ1-1; perhaps TRBD1 as D (6 bases). V lost 3 bases to trimming and J lost 4 bases, with 12 bases between them. The length of the CDR3 is 14 residues. Germline loops: CDR1 SEHNR, CDR2 FQNEAQ (reference sequence). The CDR3 sequence is CASSLQGSGTEAFF. The CDR3, as DNA: TGTGCCAGCAGCTTGCAGGGGTCGGGCACTGAAGCTTTCTTT. Combining the CDR3 with reference TRBV7-9 and TRBJ1-1 gives the whole variable domain DTGVSQNPRHKITKRGQNVTFRCDPISEHNRLYWYRQTLGQGPEFLTYFQNEAQLEKSRLLSDRFSAERPKGSFSTLEIQRTEQGDSAMYLCASSLQGSGTEAFFGQGTRLTVV.

Only a few counts were recorded for this clone. V usage is TRBV6-5 and J usage is TRBJ2-6; D is possibly TRBD2 (5 bases). This CDR3 is 15 amino acids long. Trimming cost V 8 bases and J 0 bases, with 11 bases left between them. Per the germline V gene, CDR1 is MNHEY and CDR2 is SVGAGI. CDR3 loop: CASGSMPSGANVLTF. The CDR3 DNA reads TGTGCCAGCGGGAGTATGCCCTCTGGGGCCAACGTCCTGACTTTC.

This clone was found a few times. The chain uses TRBV6-1 and TRBJ1-4; the D gene is possibly TRBD1 (5 bases). Trimming removed 4 bases from V and 3 bases from J, with 12 bases in between. CDR1 and CDR2 (germline): MNHNS, SASEGT. The CDR3 has 15 amino acids. CDR3 nucleotide sequence: TGTGCCAGCAGTGGAGGAGACAGCCCTAATGAAAAACTGTTTTTT. Its protein is CASSGGDSPNEKLFF.

This chain connects TRBV7-6 to TRBJ2-5; possible D gene TRBD1, 6 bases. In germline, CDR1 is SGHVS, CDR2 FNYEAQ. This CDR3 is built from 14 residues. The V and J ends lost 1 base and 2 bases respectively, with 8 bases between them. The CDR3 region is CASSLGTEQETQYF. The CDR3 bases are TGTGCCAGCAGCTTAGGGACAGAGCAAGAGACCCAGTACTTC. The full variable domain, with the rest looked up from reference TRBV7-6 and TRBJ2-5, is GAGVSQSPRYKVTKRGQDVALRCDPISGHVSLYWYRQALGQGPEFLTYFNYEAQQDKSGLPNDRFSAERPEGSISTLTIQRTEQRDSAMYRCASSLGTEQETQYFGPGTRLLVL.

This chain uses TRBV9 with TRBJ1-1, with a weak D call TRBD1 (6 bases). The CDR3 consists of 14 residues. CDR1 is SGDLS, CDR2 YYNGEE, per germline. Trimming removed 0 bases at V and 6 bases at J, with 12 bases between. The CDR3 DNA sequence: TGTGCCAGCAGCGTAGAGGACAGACGGGCTGAAGCTTTCTTT. Protein sequence: CASSVEDRRAEAFF.

This clone has just a few counts. The rearrangement links TRBV5-1 to TRBJ2-1; TRBD2 might be the D (6 bases). CDR1 is SGHRS, CDR2 YFSETQ, per germline. The CDR3 runs 16 residues. V was trimmed by 0 bases and J by 0 bases, leaving 10 bases between them. This chain's CDR3 is CASSLEVAASYNEQFF. The CDR3 DNA reads TGCGCCAGCAGCTTGGAGGTAGCGGCCTCCTACAATGAGCAGTTCTTC.

This chain connects TRBV9 to TRBJ2-7; 12 nucleotides agree with TRBD2. Germline V gives CDR1 SGDLS, CDR2 YYNGEE. J gave up 5 bases and V 3 bases, and 6 bases lay outside the gene matches. CDR3 length: 15 residues. In nucleotides, the CDR3 is TGTGCCAGCAGCGCCAGACTAGCGGGAGCCCACGAGCAGTACTTC. As protein: CASSARLAGAHEQYF.

The table lists this clone with a few counts. The chain recombines TRBV2 with TRBJ1-1; 8 bases line up with TRBD1. This CDR3 is built from 17 residues. With V trimmed by 2 bases and J by 1 base, 9 bases remained unmatched. Germline CDR1 and CDR2: SNHLY and FYNNEI. In nucleotides, the CDR3 is TGTGCCAGCAGTGAACTCATCCAGGGGGCGCGGAACACTGAAGCTTTCTTT. Its protein product is CASSELIQGARNTEAFF. Together with reference TRBV2 and TRBJ1-1, the CDR3 gives the full variable domain: EPEVTQTPSHQVTQMGQEVILRCVPISNHLYFYWYRQILGQKVEFLVSFYNNEISEKSEIFDDQFSVERPDGSNFTLKIRSTKLEDSAMYFCASSELIQGARNTEAFFGQGTRLTVV.

There are a few counts of this clone. V is TRBV25-1 and J is TRBJ1-2; 7 bases are shared with TRBD1. V lost 3 bases and J lost 8; bases outside the gene matches: 9. Germline values: CDR1 MGHDK, CDR2 SYGVNS. The CDR3 covers 14 residues. CDR3 protein: CASSDHKGAWGYTF. CDR3 sequence (DNA): TGTGCCAGCAGTGATCATAAGGGGGCATGGGGCTACACCTTC.

This clone was counted only a few times. The V call is TRBV19, the J call TRBJ1-6; D is uncertain. CDR3 length equals 14 residues. The germline gives CDR1 LNHDA, CDR2 SQIVND (reference sequence). V was pared by 10 bases and J by 4 bases, with 14 bases between. The CDR3, as DNA: TGTGCCACCCGAGTGATGGAGTATAATTCACCCCTCCACTTT. Protein sequence: CATRVMEYNSPLHF.

This clone has more than one count but fewer than ten. This chain uses TRBV5-4 with TRBJ1-4; TRBD1 matches at 9 bases. The CDR3 consists of 15 residues. Germline CDR1 is SGHNT and CDR2 is YYREEE (reference sequence). V dropped 3 bases and J dropped 5; count of bases not matched to a gene: 5. The DNA for the CDR3 is TGTGCCAGCAGCTCGCCCGGGACAGGGAATGAAAAACTGTTTTTT. It is translated as CASSSPGTGNEKLFF.

This clone was seen only a few times. The gene calls are TRBV6-6 and TRBJ2-7; 8 nucleotides align to TRBD1. After removal of 3 bases from V and 6 bases from J, the junction contained 1 base not matched to a gene. Germline V gene lookup returns CDR1 MNHNY and CDR2 SVGAGI (reference sequence). This CDR3 region has 12 residues. For the CDR3, the DNA is TGTGCCAGCAGTTATGACAGGGGCGAGCAGTACTTC. This codes for CASSYDRGEQYF.

This chain joins TRBV15 and TRBJ2-3; a weak D match, TRBD1 (6 bases). Germline CDR1 and CDR2: LNHNV and YYDKDF (reference sequence). V was cut by 1 base and J by 3 bases, with 8 bases left in between. This CDR3 region has 14 residues. The CDR3: CATSRAGTTDTQYF. The DNA for the CDR3 is TGTGCCACCAGCAGAGCAGGGACAACAGATACGCAGTATTTT.

CDR3 amino acids: CASSSQGNEQFF. The CDR3 DNA sequence: TGTGCCAGCAGCAGCCAGGGGAATGAGCAGTTCTTC. The chain joins TRBV7-9 to TRBJ2-1; TRBD1 might be the D (6 bases). V gave up 5 bases and J gave up 7 bases, with 9 bases separating them. Germline-derived CDR1 and CDR2 are SEHNR and FQNEAQ (reference sequence). CDR3 length equals 12 residues.

This clone was counted at least ten times. This chain connects TRBV30 to TRBJ2-2, with 7 bases identical to TRBD1. J gave up 3 bases and V 5 bases, and 6 bases lay outside the gene matches. Germline values: CDR1 GTSNPN, CDR2 SVGIG (reference sequence). The CDR3 totals 14 residues. CDR3 bases: TGTGCCTGGCTGCGACAGGGTGACACCGGGGAGCTGTTTTTT. Its protein is CAWLRQGDTGELFF.

This chain links TRBV9 with TRBJ2-7; D might be TRBD1 (5 bases). V dropped 4 bases and J dropped 2 bases, with 13 bases sitting between them. This CDR3 contains 14 residues. Per germline, CDR1 SGDLS and CDR2 YYNGEE. The CDR3 loop is CASSPSADTYEQYF. Here the CDR3 DNA reads TGTGCCAGCAGCCCCTCCGCGGACACCTACGAGCAGTACTTC.

This clone was counted a few times. The chain uses TRBV30 and TRBJ1-3; no firm D call. CDR3 length equals 14 residues. V was shortened by 0 bases and J by 2 bases, with 8 bases between the two germline ends. Germline V gene lookup returns CDR1 GTSNPN and CDR2 SVGIG (reference sequence). CDR3: CAWSVGEPGNTIYF. DNA of the CDR3: TGTGCCTGGAGTGTCGGGGAACCTGGAAACACCATATATTTT.

The gene calls are TRBV4-1 and TRBJ2-1; D is unresolved. Germline CDR1 reads MGHRA; CDR2 reads YSYEKL. Trimming removed 0 bases at V and 0 bases at J, with 12 bases between. CDR3 length: 17 residues. The CDR3 here is CASSQEITHSSYNEQFF. The CDR3 nucleotides read TGCGCCAGCAGCCAAGAGATCACGCATAGCTCCTACAATGAGCAGTTCTTC.

This clone was seen more than once but under ten times. This chain uses TRBV30 with TRBJ1-1, with 8 positions matching TRBD1. This CDR3 has 14 amino acids. J lost 3 bases, V lost 0 bases, and 3 bases had no gene match. Germline V gene sequence: CDR1 GTSNPN, CDR2 SVGIG (reference sequence). Written as DNA, the CDR3 is TGTGCCTGGAGTGTGGCAGGGGGCTACACTGAAGCTTTCTTT. It specifies CAWSVAGGYTEAFF.

This chain connects TRBV2 to TRBJ2-5; 12 positions match TRBD2. The CDR3 runs 16 residues. Germline V CDR1 and CDR2: SNHLY, FYNNEI. J lost 1 base, V lost 7 bases, and 7 bases had no gene match. The CDR3 spells CASTTSGSILQETQYF. CDR3 in DNA: TGTGCCAGCACGACTAGCGGGAGCATCCTCCAAGAGACCCAGTACTTC.

This clone occurred a few times. The gene calls are TRBV11-2 and TRBJ2-2; D possibly corresponds to TRBD1 (6 bases). The germline V gene encodes CDR1 SGHAT and CDR2 FQNNGV. Trimming shortened V by 0 bases and J by 5 bases, and 10 bases separated the two germline ends. CDR3 length equals 15 residues. CDR3 in DNA: TGTGCCAGCAGCTTAGACAGGGGAAATACCGGGGAGCTGTTTTTT. Translating gives CASSLDRGNTGELFF.

The V and J genes are TRBV5-6 and TRBJ2-2; TRBD1 matches at 8 bases. The CDR3 covers 17 residues. The junction had 7 bases not matched to a gene; V was cut back by 2 bases and J by 1 base. From germline, CDR1 is SGHDT and CDR2 YYEEEE. The CDR3 protein is CASSFTFGQGNTGELFF. For the CDR3, the DNA is TGTGCCAGCAGCTTCACCTTTGGACAGGGGAACACCGGGGAGCTGTTTTTT.

The chain carries TRBV15 and TRBJ1-1; D is uncertain. V dropped 3 bases and J dropped 4 bases, with 6 bases sitting between them. The CDR3 loop spans 12 amino acids. In germline, CDR1 is LNHNV, CDR2 YYDKDF (reference sequence). The CDR3 here is CATSRSGTEAFF. CDR3 DNA sequence: TGTGCCACCAGCAGGTCCGGCACTGAAGCTTTCTTT.

The table lists this clone with a few counts. V usage is TRBV5-1 and J usage is TRBJ2-2, with 11 positions matching TRBD1. The germline V gene encodes CDR1 SGHRS and CDR2 YFSETQ. The ends lost 0 bases at V and 6 bases at J; junction bases unmatched: 7. There are 17 residues in the CDR3. For the CDR3, the DNA is TGCGCCAGCAGCTTGGGTGGACAGGGGGCGTACGCCGGGGAGCTGTTTTTT. Amino acid sequence: CASSLGGQGAYAGELFF. The complete variable domain, with remaining parts taken from reference TRBV5-1 and TRBJ2-2, reads KAGVTQTPRYLIKTRGQQVTLSCSPISGHRSVSWYQQTPGQGLQFLFEYFSETQRNKGNFPGRFSGRQFSNSRSEMNVSTLELGDSALYLCASSLGGQGAYAGELFFGEGSRLTVL.

This chain joins TRBV5-1 and TRBJ2-2; D is unclear. The length of the CDR3 is 11 residues. CDR1 and CDR2 from the germline V gene are SGHRS and YFSETQ. V lost 4 bases, J lost 7 bases, and 5 bases lay in between. The CDR3 sequence: CASSLSGELFF. Written as DNA, the CDR3 is TGCGCCAGCAGCCTGAGCGGGGAGCTGTTTTTT.